These 17 T cell receptor beta chains were all obtained from the same sample, sequenced in a study of read filtering for tumor transcriptome and immune sequencing (dated by TCRdb to the early 2020s). Data came from an Illumina HiSeq 4000. The Immunoverse kit was used to build TCR libraries from around 420 ng RNA, with molecular barcoded adaptors covering alpha/delta and beta/gamma chains. TCRdb reprocessed the public reads (quality trimming at Q25 with fastp, clone calling with MiXCR) and kept in-frame beta chains. One record per CDR3 amino acid sequence lists the most common genes and DNA. This sample holds about 130,000 distinct CDR3 sequences; 10% to 15% were observed only once. Clones ranked in the top ten supply roughly 11% of the sample. The sequenced material came from a population of CD138-negative cells sorted from bone marrow. The sample's cell subset or site label is to be understood as: bone marrow mononuclear cells depleted of CD138+ plasma/myeloma cells by negative magnetic selection. These receptors were obtained from a donor at least 40 years old with multiple myeloma.

This clonotype has a count of ten or more. The chain couples TRBV20-1 to TRBJ1-5; D is unresolved. V lost 3 bases, J lost 7 bases, and 13 bases lay in between. Germline V CDR1 and CDR2: DFQATT, SNEGSKA (reference sequence). This CDR3 contains 13 residues. The DNA for the CDR3 is TGCAGTGCTAGTTCGATTGGGGAACAGCCCCAGCATTTT. It is translated as CSASSIGEQPQHF.

This chain connects TRBV28 to TRBJ2-6; 9 bases agree with TRBD1. The CDR3 totals 17 residues. V trimming: 4 bases; J trimming: 0 bases; junction bases outside the gene matches: 4. Germline-derived CDR1 and CDR2 are MDHEN and SYDVKM. CDR3: CASSSGQGFSGANVLTF. The CDR3 DNA reads as TGTGCCAGCAGTTCGGGACAGGGTTTCTCTGGGGCCAACGTCCTGACTTTC.

This clonotype was detected ten times or more. For the CDR3, the DNA is TGCGCCAGCAGTACAGGGGGCGCGGACAATGAGCAGTTCTTC. It encodes CASSTGGADNEQFF. The chain employs TRBV5-1 and TRBJ2-1, with 9 bases fitting TRBD1. CDR3 length equals 14 residues. Germline values: CDR1 SGHRS, CDR2 YFSETQ. J was trimmed by 5 bases and V by 5 bases; bases with no gene match: 5. Full variable domain (rest looked up from reference TRBV5-1 and TRBJ2-1): KAGVTQTPRYLIKTRGQQVTLSCSPISGHRSVSWYQQTPGQGLQFLFEYFSETQRNKGNFPGRFSGRQFSNSRSEMNVSTLELGDSALYLCASSTGGADNEQFFGPGTRLTVL.

To note about this clonotype: This sequence may be a read error, since a much larger clone differs from it by one base. V is TRBV5-1 and J is TRBJ2-5; D gene uncertain. Germline CDR1 reads SGHRS; CDR2 reads YFSETQ. This CDR3 region has 14 residues. The CDR3 loop reads CASNLVEYQETQYF. The CDR3 bases are TGCGCCAGCAACTTGGTGGAGTACCAAGAGACCCAGTACTTC.

The CDR3 sequence is CAWSYGQGYNEQFF. The CDR3, as DNA: TGTGCCTGGAGTTACGGACAGGGTTACAATGAGCAGTTCTTC. The chain uses TRBV30 and TRBJ2-1, with TRBD1 matching 8 bases. Germline V CDR1 and CDR2: GTSNPN, SVGIG (reference sequence). V shed 2 bases, J shed 4 bases, and the junction held 4 bases outside the gene matches. CDR3 length equals 14 residues.

Ten or more counts support this clonotype. V and J are TRBV27 and TRBJ1-5; D ambiguous. V lost 5 bases and J 0 bases, leaving 11 bases between the germline ends. Germline V gives CDR1 MNHEY, CDR2 SMNVEV (reference sequence). The length of the CDR3 is 15 residues. CDR3 nucleotide sequence: TGTGCCAGCAGTCCATTTACGTATAGCAATCAGCCCCAGCATTTT. This sequence encodes CASSPFTYSNQPQHF.

Of note for this clonotype: This sequence may be a read error, since a much larger clone differs from it by one base. The chain has TRBV5-1 and TRBJ2-1; D gene ambiguous. The CDR3 runs 14 residues. The germline gives CDR1 SGHRS, CDR2 YFSETQ. The chain's CDR3 is CASSLTATYNEQSF. The CDR3 DNA is TGCGCCAGCAGCTTAACCGCTACCTACAATGAGCAGTCCTTC.

Ten or more counts support this clonotype. The CDR3 sequence is CASSVGLRDTEAFF. CDR3 nucleotides: TGTGCCAGCAGTGTTGGGTTGCGGGACACTGAAGCTTTCTTT. The V gene is TRBV2, the J gene TRBJ1-1; unclear D gene. With 4 bases removed from V and 3 bases from J, the gap between germline ends came to 12 bases. The germline CDR1 and CDR2 sequences are SNHLY and FYNNEI. The CDR3 has 14 amino acids.

In regard to this clonotype: The junction does not match germline at one end; this may be a read error. V usage is TRBV7-3 and J usage is TRBJ2-2; D may be TRBD2 (6 bases). From germline, CDR1 is SGHTA and CDR2 FQGTGA. The CDR3 sequence is 15 residues long. CDR3 sequence reads: CASSLNSGFTGGLFF. The CDR3 nucleotides read TGTGCCAGCAGCTTAAATAGCGGATTCACCGGGGGGCTGTTTTTT.

In this sample, this clonotype turned up many times. This sequence joins TRBV28 and TRBJ2-2; D perhaps matches TRBD1 (6 bases). CDR3 length equals 13 residues. With 10 bases removed from V and 1 base from J, the gap between germline ends came to 10 bases. Germline assignment: CDR1 MDHEN and CDR2 SYDVKM. The CDR3 loop is CATWTVNTGELFF. The CDR3 DNA reads as TGTGCCACATGGACAGTGAACACCGGGGAGCTGTTTTTT.

As regards this clonotype: This may come from a read error, since a much larger clone is one base off. The chain employs TRBV20-1 and TRBJ2-3, with a weak D call TRBD2 (6 bases). Germline V gene data show CDR1 as DFQATT and CDR2 as SNEGSKA (reference sequence). This CDR3 has 16 residues. V lost 3 bases and J 4 bases, leaving 20 bases between the germline ends. The DNA of the CDR3 is TGCAGTGCTAGCATCAGAGGTCTCACTAGCTCAGATACGCAGTATTTT. This encodes CSASIRGLTSSDTQYF.

This clonotype was detected ten times or more. V and J are TRBV12-3 or TRBV12-4 and TRBJ1-1; 9 nucleotides align to TRBD1. Trimming took 3 bases from V and 4 from J; bases not matched to a gene: 6. The CDR3 covers 15 residues. CDR3 amino acids: CASSLLTGGFTEAFF. CDR3 nucleotide sequence: TGTGCCAGCAGTTTGCTCACAGGGGGCTTCACTGAAGCTTTCTTT.

Ten or more counts support this clonotype. V gene TRBV7-9 combines with J gene TRBJ1-1; 9 nucleotides match TRBD1. Germline CDR1 reads SEHNR; CDR2 reads FQNEAQ (reference sequence). This CDR3 spans 16 amino acids. The V segment lost 5 bases and the J segment 4 bases; nucleotides outside the gene matches: 11. Here the CDR3 reads CASSPRTGEVGTEAFF. CDR3 nucleotide sequence: TGTGCCAGCAGCCCCAGGACAGGGGAGGTAGGCACTGAAGCTTTCTTT.

CDR3 loop: CASSYGGRPYNEQFF. CDR3 nucleotides: TGTGCCAGCAGTTACGGGGGGCGACCCTACAATGAGCAGTTCTTC. The chain has TRBV6-2 or TRBV6-3 and TRBJ2-1; D could derive from TRBD1 or TRBD2 (6 bases each). The CDR3 has 15 residues. With 2 bases removed from V and 2 bases from J, the gap between germline ends came to 10 bases. Per the germline V gene, CDR1 is MNHEY and CDR2 is SVGEGT.

This clonotype came up many times. This rearrangement joins TRBV2 to TRBJ2-2, with D unclear. The CDR3 spans 13 residues. Germline assignment: CDR1 SNHLY and CDR2 FYNNEI. V was clipped by 6 bases and J by 5 bases, with 10 bases between them. The CDR3 region has the DNA TGTGCCAGCAGCCAACTATTGACCGGGGAGCTGTTTTTT. Translating gives CASSQLLTGELFF.

This clonotype was found many times. This chain connects TRBV29-1 to TRBJ2-5, with a tentative D call TRBD1 (6 bases). V lost 2 bases, J lost 2 bases, and 15 bases lay in between. CDR1 is SQVTM and CDR2 is ANQGSEA in the germline V gene. The CDR3 is 15 residues long. The CDR3 loop reads CSVERVGGQQETQYF. CDR3 nucleotides: TGCAGCGTTGAAAGGGTAGGGGGACAACAAGAGACCCAGTACTTC.

This clonotype was seen many times. Here the CDR3 reads CASSLGPWSQHF. CDR3 nucleotides: TGTGCCAGCAGTTTGGGACCATGGTCCCAGCATTTT. The chain joins TRBV12-3 or TRBV12-4 to TRBJ1-5, with a tentative D call TRBD1 (5 bases). The V gene lost 3 bases and the J gene lost 11 bases, with 11 bases spanning the gap. The CDR3 contains 12 residues.